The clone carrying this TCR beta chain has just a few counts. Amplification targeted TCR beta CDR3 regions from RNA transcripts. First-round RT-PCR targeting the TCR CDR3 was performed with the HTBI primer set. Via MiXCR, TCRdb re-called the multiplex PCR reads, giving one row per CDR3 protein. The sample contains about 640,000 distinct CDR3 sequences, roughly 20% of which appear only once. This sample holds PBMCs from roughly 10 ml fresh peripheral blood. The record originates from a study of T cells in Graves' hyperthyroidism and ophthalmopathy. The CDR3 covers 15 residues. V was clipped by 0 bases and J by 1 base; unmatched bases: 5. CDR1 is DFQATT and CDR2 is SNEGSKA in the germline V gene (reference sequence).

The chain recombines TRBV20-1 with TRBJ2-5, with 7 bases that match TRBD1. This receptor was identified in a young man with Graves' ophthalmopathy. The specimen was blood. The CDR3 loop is CSARDLDRAQETQYF. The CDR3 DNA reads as TGCAGTGCTAGAGATCTAGACAGGGCCCAAGAGACCCAGTACTTC.